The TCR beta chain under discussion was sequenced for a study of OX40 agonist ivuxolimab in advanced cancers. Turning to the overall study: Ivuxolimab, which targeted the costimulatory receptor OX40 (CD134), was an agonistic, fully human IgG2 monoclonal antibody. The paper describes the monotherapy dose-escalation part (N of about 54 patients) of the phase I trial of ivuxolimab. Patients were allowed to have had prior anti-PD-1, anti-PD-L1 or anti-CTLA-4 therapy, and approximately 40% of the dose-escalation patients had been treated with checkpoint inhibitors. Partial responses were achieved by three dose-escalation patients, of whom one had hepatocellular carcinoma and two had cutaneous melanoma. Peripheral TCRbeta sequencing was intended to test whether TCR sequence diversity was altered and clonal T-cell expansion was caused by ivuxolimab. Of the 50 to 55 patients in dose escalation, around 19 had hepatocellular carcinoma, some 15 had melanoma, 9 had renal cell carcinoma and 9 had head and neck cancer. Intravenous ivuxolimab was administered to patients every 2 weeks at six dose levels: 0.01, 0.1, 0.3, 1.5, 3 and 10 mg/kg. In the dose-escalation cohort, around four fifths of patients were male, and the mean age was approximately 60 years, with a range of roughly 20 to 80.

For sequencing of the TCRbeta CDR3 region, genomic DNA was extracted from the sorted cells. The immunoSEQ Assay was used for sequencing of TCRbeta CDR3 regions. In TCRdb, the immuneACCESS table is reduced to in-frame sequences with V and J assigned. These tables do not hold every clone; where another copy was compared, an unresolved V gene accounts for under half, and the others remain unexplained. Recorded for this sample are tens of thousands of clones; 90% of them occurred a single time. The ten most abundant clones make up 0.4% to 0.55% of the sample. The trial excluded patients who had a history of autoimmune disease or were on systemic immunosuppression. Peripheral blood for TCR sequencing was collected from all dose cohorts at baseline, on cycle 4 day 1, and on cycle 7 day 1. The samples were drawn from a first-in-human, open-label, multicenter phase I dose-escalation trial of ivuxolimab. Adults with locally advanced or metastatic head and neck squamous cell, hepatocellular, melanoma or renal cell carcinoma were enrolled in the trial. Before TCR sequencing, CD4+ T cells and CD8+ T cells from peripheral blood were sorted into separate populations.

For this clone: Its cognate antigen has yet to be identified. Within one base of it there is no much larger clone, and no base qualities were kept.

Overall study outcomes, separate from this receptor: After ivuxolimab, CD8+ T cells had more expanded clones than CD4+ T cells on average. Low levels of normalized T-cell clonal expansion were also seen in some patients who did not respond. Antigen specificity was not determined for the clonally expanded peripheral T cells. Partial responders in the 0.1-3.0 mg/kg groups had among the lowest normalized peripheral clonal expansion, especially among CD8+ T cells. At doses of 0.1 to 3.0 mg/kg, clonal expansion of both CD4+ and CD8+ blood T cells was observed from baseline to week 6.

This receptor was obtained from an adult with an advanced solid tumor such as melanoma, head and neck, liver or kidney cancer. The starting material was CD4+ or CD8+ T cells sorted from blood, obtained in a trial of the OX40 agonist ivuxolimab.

The bases are TGTGCCACCCGGTGGACTAGCGGGAGAAACGATGAGCAGTTCTTC. Translated, this is CATRWTSGRNDEQFF. The sequence joins TRBV6-5 to TRBJ2-1, and TRBD2 matches 13 of the central bases. Counted from cysteine to phenylalanine, this CDR3 has 15 amino acids. Of all the DNA, just the CDR3 is kept, 45 bases in frame from base 1. Via the germline V gene, CDR1 is MNHEY and CDR2 SVGAGI. Relative to germline, V is missing 10 bases and J is missing 8 bases, with 11 bases of the junction outside any gene match.